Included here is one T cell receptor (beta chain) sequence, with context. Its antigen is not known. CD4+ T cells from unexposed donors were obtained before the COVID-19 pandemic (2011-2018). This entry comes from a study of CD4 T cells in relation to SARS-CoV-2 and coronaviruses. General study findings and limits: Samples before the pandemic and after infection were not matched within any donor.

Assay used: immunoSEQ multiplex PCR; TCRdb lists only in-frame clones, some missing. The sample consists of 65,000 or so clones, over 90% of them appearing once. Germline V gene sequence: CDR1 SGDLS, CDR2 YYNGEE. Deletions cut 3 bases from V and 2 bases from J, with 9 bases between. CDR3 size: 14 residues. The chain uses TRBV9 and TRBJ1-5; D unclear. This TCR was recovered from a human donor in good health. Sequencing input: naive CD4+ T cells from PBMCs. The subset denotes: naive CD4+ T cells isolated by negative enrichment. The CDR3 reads CASSAIGGNQPQHF. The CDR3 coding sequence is TGTGCCAGCAGCGCCATAGGAGGCAATCAGCCCCAGCATTTT. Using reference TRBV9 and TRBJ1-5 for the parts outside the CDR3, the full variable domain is DSGVTQTPKHLITATGQRVTLRCSPRSGDLSVYWYQQSLDQGLQFLIQYYNGEERAKGNILERFSAQQFPDLHSELNLSSLELGDSALYFCASSAIGGNQPQHFGDGTRLSIL.